This entry features one T cell receptor beta chain sequence. Authors of the study amplified TCR beta CDR3 regions from RNA transcripts. Researchers ran a first-round RT-PCR on the TCR CDR3 using the HTBI primer set. From the multiplex PCR reads, TCRdb called clonotypes with MiXCR, one entry per CDR3 protein. The data show tens of thousands of distinct CDR3 sequences, roughly 51% seen once. The record originates from a study of T cells in Graves' hyperthyroidism and ophthalmopathy. Patients counted as stable if ophthalmopathy did not develop within 18 months. Looked up from germline, CDR1 is SGHRS and CDR2 is YFSETQ. The CDR3 is made up of 13 amino acids. The germline V and J ends were trimmed by 7 bases and 2 bases, with 9 bases remaining between them.

Sequenced material: peripheral blood or thyroid tissue (not recorded which). The receptor was isolated from a man aged 18-30 years with Graves' hyperthyroidism. This chain links TRBV5-1 with TRBJ1-4, with D unresolved. The CDR3 bases are TGCGCCAGCGGAGACGGGACTAATGAAAAACTGTTTTTT. This encodes CASGDGTNEKLFF.